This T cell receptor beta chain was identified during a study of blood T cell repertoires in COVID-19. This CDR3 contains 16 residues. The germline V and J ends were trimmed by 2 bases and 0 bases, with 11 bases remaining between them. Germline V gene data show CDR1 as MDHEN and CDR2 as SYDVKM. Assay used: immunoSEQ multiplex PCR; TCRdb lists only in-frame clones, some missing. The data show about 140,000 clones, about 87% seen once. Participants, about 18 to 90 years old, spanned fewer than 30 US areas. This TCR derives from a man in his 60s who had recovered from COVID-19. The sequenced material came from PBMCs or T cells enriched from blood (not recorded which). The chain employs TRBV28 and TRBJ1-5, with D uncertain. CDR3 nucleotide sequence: TGTGCCAGCAGTTTAGTTCCAGAATATAGCAATCAGCCCCAGCATTTT. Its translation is CASSLVPEYSNQPQHF.